This T cell receptor (beta chain) was recovered during a study of shared clonotypes between healthy human individuals. Positively selected for CCR7, the CD45RO-negative cells used as naive CD8 cells excluded terminally differentiated effector memory CD45RA+ cells. Healthy HIV-negative adults without recent acute infections or vaccinations served as donors. The table came from immunoSEQ multiplex PCR; TCRdb's copy has only in-frame clones and leaves some out. The table records 2 million to 2.5 million clones, less than 95% of them present only once. Trimming stripped 3 bases from V and 9 bases from J, with 7 bases between. CDR1 and CDR2 from the germline V gene are SGDLS and YYNGEE. The CDR3 extends over 11 amino acids.

Sequenced sample: naive CD8+ T cells sorted from blood. The sequence was collected from a young man in good health. The J gene is TRBJ2-1, the V gene TRBV9, with a possible D match to TRBD2 (6 bases). The DNA of the CDR3 is TGTGCCAGCAGCGGGGGACTTGAGCAGTTCTTC. Translation: CASSGGLEQFF.